This T cell receptor (beta chain) stems from a study of shared clonotypes between healthy human individuals. Study context: The people who gave samples were two women and a few men aged 18 to 49. Study-wide points: Clonotype sharing among the donors was expected to vary with sequencing depth.

Unmatched junction bases numbered 10, after V lost 4 bases and J lost 8 bases. The CDR3 extends over 15 amino acids. Germline assignment: CDR1 MDHEN and CDR2 SYDVKM. Comments on this clone: Its antigen is still unknown.

Authors' data handling: Filtering differed since immunoSEQ provided only junctions, with no quality scores. TCRdb keeps only in-frame clones here, not all; method: immunoSEQ multiplex PCR. V and J calls and clone size come straight from that table; D and trimming were deduced from the DNA. The repertoire consists of approximately 2.3 million clones, with approximately 93% occurring once and the leading ten covering 0.39%. The chain employs TRBV28 and TRBJ1-4, with 7 positions matching TRBD1. The TCR comes from a man younger than 35 in good health. Some clones in this sample may be carry-over from other donors' samples. The sequencing sample was made of naive CD4+ T cells from PBMCs. Subset indicated: CD45RA+ positively selected. CDR3 loop: CASSSDRAGDEKLFF. Here the CDR3 DNA reads TGTGCCAGCAGTTCCGACAGGGCAGGCGACGAAAAACTGTTTTTT.